The table lists the clone carrying this T cell receptor (beta chain) with many counts. Indicated time point: sample taken at primary tumor resection. No cells were sorted before sequencing. The whole RNA sequenced was extracted from tumor, nontumor lung or frozen PBMC. A total of approximately 70 untreated early-stage non-small cell lung cancer patients served as donors. This specimen comes from a study of spatial heterogeneity in lung cancer. Trimming cost V 6 bases and J 7 bases, with 13 bases left between them. The germline V gene has CDR1 SGHRS and CDR2 YFSETQ. The CDR3 length is 13 residues. MiXCR was run by TCRdb on the 5' RACE reads, yielding one entry per CDR3 protein. The table lists over 25,000 distinct CDR3 sequences, approximately 8.1% of them singletons.

The sequence was obtained from a female donor with early-stage non-small cell lung cancer. Sample: PBMCs, taken at surgery. V and J are TRBV5-1 and TRBJ2-2; D is possibly TRBD1 (5 bases). This chain's CDR3 is CASTQTDVGELFF. The CDR3 DNA reads as TGCGCCAGCACCCAGACAGACGTCGGGGAGCTGTTTTTT.